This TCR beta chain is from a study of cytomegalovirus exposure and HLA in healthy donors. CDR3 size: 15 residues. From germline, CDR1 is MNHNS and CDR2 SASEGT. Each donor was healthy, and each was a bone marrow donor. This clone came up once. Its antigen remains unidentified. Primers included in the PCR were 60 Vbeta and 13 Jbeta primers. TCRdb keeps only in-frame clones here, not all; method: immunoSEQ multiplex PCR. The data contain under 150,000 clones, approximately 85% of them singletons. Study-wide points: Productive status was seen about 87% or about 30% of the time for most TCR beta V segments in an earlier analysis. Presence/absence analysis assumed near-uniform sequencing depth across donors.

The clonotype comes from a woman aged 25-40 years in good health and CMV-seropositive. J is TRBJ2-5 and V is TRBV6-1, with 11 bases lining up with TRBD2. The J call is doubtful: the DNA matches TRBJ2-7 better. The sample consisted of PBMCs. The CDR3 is CASSHPGLAVLEQYF. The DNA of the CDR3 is TGTGCCAGCAGTCACCCGGGACTAGCGGTCCTCGAGCAGTACTTC.